These 2 T cell receptor beta chains originate from one sample sequenced in a study of T cell repertoires in cytomegalovirus infection (dated by TCRdb to the late 2010s). These receptors' targets are unknown. In the paper's terms, the treatment or condition label means: in vitro stimulation with specific CMV peptide epitopes to enrich CMV-specific T cells. Data came from an Illumina HiSeq 1500. TCRdb ran its own pipeline on the public reads, namely fastp trimming at Q25 and MiXCR clone calling, and kept in-frame beta chains. Entries that share a CDR3 protein sequence are merged under the most common genes and DNA. The sample yields about 700,000 distinct CDR3 sequences; around 30% were counted once. Of the sample, about 20% falls within the top ten clones. The sample consisted of cultured PBMCs, taken from culture after CMV antigen stimulation. These receptors came from a human donor in good health (CMV status not recorded). Some clones in this sample may be carry-over from other donors' samples.

This clonotype turned up a few times. This sequence joins TRBV7-2 and TRBJ2-7; tentatively, D is TRBD1 or TRBD2 (5 bases each). Germline V gives CDR1 SGHTA, CDR2 FQGNSA. The V and J ends lost 5 bases and 2 bases respectively, with 19 bases between them. There are 16 residues in the CDR3. CDR3 nucleotide sequence: TGTGCCAGCAGCCCCCGGGGCGGGTGGGAAGCCTACGAGCAGTACTTC. Amino acids: CASSPRGGWEAYEQYF.

Points on this clonotype: This sequence may be a read error, since a much larger clone differs from it by one base. The CDR3 reads CASSFGGCSNEKLFF. The CDR3, as DNA: TGTGCCAGCAGCTTTGGGGGGTGCTCTAATGAAAAACTGTTTTTT. V gene TRBV7-6 combines with J gene TRBJ1-4; maybe TRBD1 (5 bases). Germline assignment: CDR1 SGHVS and CDR2 FNYEAQ. There are 15 residues in the CDR3. Trimming shortened V by 3 bases and J by 3 bases, and 11 bases separated the two germline ends.